What follows are 27 T cell receptor beta chains derived from one specimen sequenced in a study of blood T cell repertoires in COVID-19. The data were produced by immunoSEQ multiplex PCR, yet TCRdb's version contains in-frame clones alone and is incomplete. This table has around 200,000 clones, less than 90% appearing once. The sample consisted of peripheral blood. Every receptor here comes from a man aged 25 to 45 with acute or convalescent COVID-19.

A few counts support this clone. The chain uses TRBV6-2 or TRBV6-3 and TRBJ1-4; D is unresolved. V shed 2 bases and J shed 12 bases, with 7 bases lying between them. The CDR3 is 11 amino acids. Germline assignment: CDR1 MNHEY and CDR2 SVGEGT. The CDR3 DNA is TGTGCCAGCAGTTACGATAGCCAACTGTTTTTT. Protein sequence: CASSYDSQLFF.

The chain joins TRBV11-2 to TRBJ2-2, with TRBD1 identical over 11 bases. Germline CDR1 reads SGHAT; CDR2 reads FQNNGV. The ends lost 5 bases at V and 7 bases at J; junction bases unmatched: 6. There are 15 residues in the CDR3. The CDR3 coding sequence is TGTGCCAGCAGCAGGGACAGGGGGATCCGCGGGGAGCTGTTTTTT. It encodes CASSRDRGIRGELFF.

The CDR3 here is CASRTGTGVYEQYF. The CDR3 DNA is TGTGCCAGTCGTACCGGGACAGGGGTCTACGAGCAGTACTTC. The chain combines TRBV6-5 with TRBJ2-7; TRBD1 matches 10 bases. CDR1 and CDR2 (germline): MNHEY, SVGAGI. V was pared by 9 bases and J by 3 bases, with 8 bases of the junction left unmatched. The CDR3 covers 14 residues.

The chain has TRBV6-1 and TRBJ2-1, with 8 bases fitting TRBD1. CDR1 and CDR2 (germline): MNHNS, SASEGT. V was clipped by 5 bases and J by 1 base; unmatched bases: 4. The CDR3 runs 15 residues. Written as DNA, the CDR3 is TGTGCCAGCAGTTTCCAGGGGGCGTCCTACAATGAGCAGTTCTTC. Translating it yields CASSFQGASYNEQFF.

V and J are TRBV19 and TRBJ2-6; 9 bases are a match to TRBD1. Germline CDR1 and CDR2: LNHDA and SQIVND (reference sequence). The CDR3 extends over 16 amino acids. CDR3 loop: CASRGDRVSGANVLTF. In DNA, the CDR3 is TGTGCTAGCAGAGGGGACAGGGTTTCTGGGGCCAACGTCCTGACTTTC.

This sequence joins TRBV28 and TRBJ1-5; 8 bases agree with TRBD1. CDR3 length: 15 residues. V dropped 8 bases and J dropped 6; count of bases not matched to a gene: 12. In germline, CDR1 is MDHEN, CDR2 SYDVKM. CDR3 coding DNA: TGTGCCAGCTATTTGCAGGGGGCCCTCCCTCAGCCCCAGCATTTT. Its translation: CASYLQGALPQPQHF.

The chain employs TRBV9 and TRBJ2-7; TRBD2 matches 10 bases. The length of the CDR3 is 13 residues. CDR1 and CDR2 (germline): SGDLS, YYNGEE. V gave up 7 bases and J gave up 4 bases; unmatched junction bases: 5. Here the CDR3 DNA reads TGTGCCAGCGCTTCTAGCGGGGGATACGAGCAGTACTTC. It yields the protein CASASSGGYEQYF.

For the CDR3, the DNA is TGTGCCAGCTCACTCATAGCGGGAGGAGGGGCCGGTGGCACAGATACGCAGTATTTT. Translating gives CASSLIAGGGAGGTDTQYF. The V call is TRBV18, the J call TRBJ2-3; 10 positions agree with TRBD2. CDR1 KGHSH and CDR2 LQKENI come from the germline V gene. The CDR3 length is 19 residues. After removal of 4 bases from V and 1 base from J, the junction contained 14 bases not matched to a gene.

The chain employs TRBV18 and TRBJ1-2; TRBD1 matches at 8 bases. This CDR3 comprises 16 residues. Germline trimming cut 3 bases from V and 1 base from J; bases unmatched to any gene: 7. The germline V gene has CDR1 KGHSH and CDR2 LQKENI. CDR3 amino acids: CASSPYPGQDNYGYTF. The DNA of the CDR3 is TGTGCCAGCTCACCTTATCCGGGACAGGATAACTATGGCTACACCTTC. Looking up the rest from reference TRBV18 and TRBJ1-2 gives the full variable domain: NAGVMQNPRHLVRRRGQEARLRCSPMKGHSHVYWYRQLPEEGLKFMVYLQKENIIDESGMPKERFSAEFPKEGPSILRIQQVVRGDSAAYFCASSPYPGQDNYGYTFGSGTRLTVV.

J is TRBJ2-1 and V is TRBV27; weak D call: TRBD1 (5 bases). The CDR3 has 15 amino acids. V was trimmed by 3 bases and J by 8 bases, leaving 17 bases between them. Germline V gene data show CDR1 as MNHEY and CDR2 as SMNVEV (reference sequence). CDR3: CASSFLGQGEDEQFF. The CDR3 bases are TGTGCCAGCAGTTTCCTTGGCCAAGGGGAAGATGAGCAGTTCTTC.

The chain carries TRBV4-2 and TRBJ2-5; 14 bases are a match to TRBD2. The CDR3 spans 16 residues. With 3 bases clipped from V and 2 bases from J, the junction kept 2 bases outside the gene matches. Germline V gene data show CDR1 as LGHNA and CDR2 as YNFKEQ. CDR3 amino acids: CASSHGTSGGQETQYF. The CDR3 nucleotides read TGTGCCAGCAGCCACGGGACTAGCGGGGGTCAAGAGACCCAGTACTTC.

The chain has TRBV14 and TRBJ1-6; D unclear. The CDR3 is made up of 14 amino acids. V dropped 5 bases and J dropped 8 bases, with 13 bases sitting between them. Germline CDR1 and CDR2: SGHDN and FVKESK. The CDR3, as DNA: TGTGCCAGCAGCGCGTGGGTGGGCGATTCACCCCTCCACTTT. It is translated as CASSAWVGDSPLHF.

This rearrangement joins TRBV6-6 to TRBJ2-7; 11 bases match TRBD2. Germline values: CDR1 MNHNY, CDR2 SVGAGI (reference sequence). V was clipped by 5 bases and J by 3 bases; unmatched bases: 3. The CDR3 length is 14 residues. The CDR3 bases are TGTGCCAGCAGTCATAGCGGGGGGGACTACGAGCAGTACTTC. Amino acids: CASSHSGGDYEQYF.

In DNA, the CDR3 is TGTGCCAGCAGTGCCACCAGGGGAAGAAGCGGGAGTATAAGGGAGCAGTTCTTC. This sequence encodes CASSATRGRSGSIREQFF. V is TRBV28 and J is TRBJ2-1, with TRBD2 matching 8 bases. From germline, CDR1 is MDHEN and CDR2 SYDVKM. With V trimmed by 5 bases and J by 10 bases, 22 bases remained unmatched. This CDR3 has 18 amino acids.

The chain combines TRBV29-1 with TRBJ1-2, with 8 bases aligning to TRBD1. Germline loops: CDR1 SQVTM, CDR2 ANQGSEA. The CDR3 runs to 17 residues. Trimming at V came to 5 bases and at J to 0 bases, leaving 14 bases not matched to a gene. The CDR3 protein is CSVNLARGLTTNYGYTF. CDR3 in DNA: TGCAGCGTTAACCTGGCCAGGGGGCTTACTACTAACTATGGCTACACCTTC. Full variable domain (remainder filled in from reference TRBV29-1 and TRBJ1-2): SAVISQKPSRDICQRGTSLTIQCQVDSQVTMMFWYRQQPGQSLTLIATANQGSEATYESGFVIDKFPISRPNLTFSTLTVSNMSPEDSSIYLCSVNLARGLTTNYGYTFGSGTRLTVV.

The rearrangement uses TRBV10-3 and TRBJ1-4, with D hard to call. The CDR3 contains 14 residues. V lost 6 bases and J 0 bases, leaving 8 bases between the germline ends. CDR1 and CDR2 from the germline V gene are ENHRY and SYGVKD. The CDR3 DNA is TGTGCCATCAGCAACGGAGCAACTAATGAAAAACTGTTTTTT. Protein product: CAISNGATNEKLFF.

There are many counts of this clone. The V gene is TRBV5-1, the J gene TRBJ2-3; 12 nucleotides align to TRBD2. This CDR3 is built from 18 residues. V lost 1 base to trimming and J lost 4 bases; unmatched junction nucleotides: 10. Per the germline V gene, CDR1 is SGHRS and CDR2 is YFSETQ. The CDR3, as DNA: TGCGCCAGCAGCTTGTCGCAGACTAGCGGGAGACCACCAGATACGCAGTATTTT. This sequence encodes CASSLSQTSGRPPDTQYF. Together with reference TRBV5-1 and TRBJ2-3, the CDR3 gives the full variable domain: KAGVTQTPRYLIKTRGQQVTLSCSPISGHRSVSWYQQTPGQGLQFLFEYFSETQRNKGNFPGRFSGRQFSNSRSEMNVSTLELGDSALYLCASSLSQTSGRPPDTQYFGPGTRLTVL.

CDR3 region: CASSLAGDRGAFF. The DNA for the CDR3 is TGTGCCAGCAGCTTAGCTGGGGACAGGGGGGCTTTCTTT. The chain uses TRBV5-4 and TRBJ1-1; 11 bases agree with TRBD1. The CDR3 is 13 amino acids. V dropped 2 bases and J dropped 11; count of bases not matched to a gene: 5. Germline CDR1 is SGHNT and CDR2 is YYREEE (reference sequence).

The rearrangement joins TRBV24-1 to TRBJ2-5, with 11 nucleotides matching TRBD2. CDR1 and CDR2 (germline): KGHDR, SFDVKD. CDR3 size: 16 residues. V gave up 2 bases and J gave up 3 bases; unmatched junction bases: 4. The chain's CDR3 is CATSDSPSGGKETQYF. In DNA form, the CDR3 reads TGTGCCACCAGTGATTCCCCTAGCGGGGGGAAAGAGACCCAGTACTTC.

This rearrangement joins TRBV3-1 (or the pseudogene TRBV3-2) to TRBJ1-4, with TRBD1 matching over 7 bases. In germline, CDR1 is LGHDT, CDR2 YNNKEL (reference sequence). This CDR3 region has 16 residues. V lost 4 bases, J lost 8 bases, and 13 bases stayed unmatched. This CDR3 reads CASSPSYLQGNEKLFF. In nucleotides, the CDR3 is TGTGCCAGCAGCCCCTCCTACCTACAGGGGAACGAAAAACTGTTTTTT.

The rearrangement joins TRBV7-9 to TRBJ1-5; D may be TRBD1 (6 bases). With 8 bases removed from V and 9 bases from J, the gap between germline ends came to 14 bases. Germline CDR1 reads SEHNR; CDR2 reads FQNEAQ (reference sequence). The CDR3 spans 12 residues. CDR3 nucleotides: TGTGCCAGCGGAAACAGGGAAGGGCCCCAGCATTTT. This encodes CASGNREGPQHF.

The rearrangement links TRBV11-2 to TRBJ2-7; 7 bases are a match to TRBD1. This CDR3 contains 14 residues. Germline V gene lookup returns CDR1 SGHAT and CDR2 FQNNGV. V was clipped by 4 bases and J by 2 bases; unmatched bases: 5. CDR3 protein: CASSSRTGTYEQYF. The DNA for the CDR3 is TGTGCCAGCAGCTCAAGGACAGGCACCTACGAGCAGTACTTC.

The V gene is TRBV5-5, the J gene TRBJ1-6; D not resolved. CDR1 is SGHKS, CDR2 YYEKEE, per germline (reference sequence). Trimming took 3 bases from V and 0 from J, leaving 10 bases between them. The CDR3 has 16 residues. For the CDR3, the DNA is TGTGCCAGCAGCTCCCCTCGGGGCTCCTATAATTCACCCCTCCACTTT. Its translation: CASSSPRGSYNSPLHF.

The chain couples TRBV24-1 to TRBJ2-1; TRBD2 matches at 8 bases. V shed 1 base and J 14 bases; nucleotides not matched to a gene: 3. The CDR3 has 12 residues. Per the germline V gene, CDR1 is KGHDR and CDR2 is SFDVKD. The CDR3 loop reads CATSDLAGEEFF. The CDR3 DNA follows: TGTGCCACCAGTGATTTAGCGGGGGAGGAGTTCTTC.

This chain joins TRBV25-1 and TRBJ1-4; D is perhaps TRBD1 (5 bases). V was cut by 3 bases and J by 8 bases, with 10 bases left in between. The CDR3 runs to 13 residues. Germline V gives CDR1 MGHDK, CDR2 SYGVNS. Written as DNA, the CDR3 is TGTGCCAGCAGTGACCCGGGGGAGGAAAAACTGTTTTTT. Translating it yields CASSDPGEEKLFF.

The CDR3 DNA is TGTGCCAGCAGCTCGGCCGAGGGCTACGAGCAGTACTTC. Translation: CASSSAEGYEQYF. The chain employs TRBV7-9 and TRBJ2-7, with D perhaps TRBD2 (5 bases). Germline V gene data show CDR1 as SEHNR and CDR2 as FQNEAQ (reference sequence). This CDR3 comprises 13 residues. The V end lost 4 bases, the J end lost 3 bases, and 10 bases lay between the germline ends.

The V and J genes are TRBV7-3 and TRBJ2-2; D might be TRBD2 (5 bases). V lost 2 bases and J lost 4, with 8 bases in between. Germline V gives CDR1 SGHTA, CDR2 FQGTGA. This CDR3 spans 14 amino acids. CDR3: CASSLEGATGELFF. The CDR3 nucleotides read TGTGCCAGCAGCTTAGAGGGTGCCACCGGGGAGCTGTTTTTT.